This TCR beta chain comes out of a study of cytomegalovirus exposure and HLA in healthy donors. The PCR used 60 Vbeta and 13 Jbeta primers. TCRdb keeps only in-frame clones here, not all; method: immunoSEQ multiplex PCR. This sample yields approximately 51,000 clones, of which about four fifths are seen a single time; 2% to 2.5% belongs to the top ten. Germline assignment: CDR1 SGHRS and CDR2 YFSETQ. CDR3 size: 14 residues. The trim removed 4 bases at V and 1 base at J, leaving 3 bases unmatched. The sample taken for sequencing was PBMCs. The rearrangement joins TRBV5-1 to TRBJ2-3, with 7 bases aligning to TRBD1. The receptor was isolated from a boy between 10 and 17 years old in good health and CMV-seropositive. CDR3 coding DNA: TGCGCCAGCAGCCCTGGACAGGGCACAGATACGCAGTATTTT. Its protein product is CASSPGQGTDTQYF.